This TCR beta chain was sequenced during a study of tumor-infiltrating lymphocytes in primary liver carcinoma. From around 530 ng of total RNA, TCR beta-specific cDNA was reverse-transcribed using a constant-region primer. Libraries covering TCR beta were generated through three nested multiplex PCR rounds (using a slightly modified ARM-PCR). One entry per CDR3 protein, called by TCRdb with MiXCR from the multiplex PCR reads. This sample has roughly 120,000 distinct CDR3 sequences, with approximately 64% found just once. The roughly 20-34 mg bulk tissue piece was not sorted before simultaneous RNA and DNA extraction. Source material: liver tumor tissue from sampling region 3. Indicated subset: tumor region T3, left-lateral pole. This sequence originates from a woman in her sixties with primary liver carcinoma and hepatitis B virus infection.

Written as DNA, the CDR3 is TGTGCCAGTAGTGGCGGGGGGTTAAGCTCCTACAATGAGCAGTTCTTC. Translating gives CASSGGGLSSYNEQFF. V and J are TRBV19 and TRBJ2-1, with 8 bases aligning to TRBD2. This CDR3 contains 16 residues. CDR1 and CDR2 from the germline V gene are LNHDA and SQIVND (reference sequence). Trimming removed 5 bases from V and 0 bases from J; junction bases left unmatched: 6.